The 4 T cell receptor beta chains given below trace back to one sample, sequenced in a study of blood T cell repertoires in COVID-19. Sequenced by immunoSEQ multiplex PCR; TCRdb stores in-frame clones only, minus some. Of around 250,000 clones listed, about four fifths were seen once; the top ten hold around 4%. The sample comprised peripheral blood. The origin of the receptors is a man aged 50-59 years with active or convalescent COVID-19.

This sequence joins TRBV2 and TRBJ2-7, with 7 bases lining up with TRBD1. This CDR3 comprises 13 residues. Germline values: CDR1 SNHLY, CDR2 FYNNEI. Trimming removed 6 bases from V and 0 bases from J; junction bases left unmatched: 2. CDR3 nucleotide sequence: TGTGCCAGCAGGACAGGGATCTCCTACGAGCAGTACTTC. Translation: CASRTGISYEQYF.

J is TRBJ1-2 and V is TRBV5-6; D gene uncertain. The CDR3 consists of 13 residues. From germline, CDR1 is SGHDT and CDR2 YYEEEE. Trimming took 4 bases from V and 7 from J, leaving 14 bases between them. CDR3 sequence reads: CASSRSGLSGYTF. In DNA form, the CDR3 reads TGTGCCAGCAGCAGATCAGGCTTGAGTGGCTACACCTTC.

The chain carries TRBV2 and TRBJ1-1, with D unresolved. This CDR3 spans 13 amino acids. V lost 4 bases to trimming and J lost 0 bases, with 6 bases between them. CDR1 SNHLY and CDR2 FYNNEI come from the germline V gene. CDR3 in DNA: TGTGCCAGCAGTGTGACACTGAACACTGAAGCTTTCTTT. Its translation is CASSVTLNTEAFF.

This clone was detected only a few times. This sequence joins TRBV5-1 and TRBJ2-2; TRBD2 aligns across 9 bases. The CDR3 sequence is 16 residues long. Trimming removed 4 bases from V and 5 bases from J; junction bases left unmatched: 9. Germline assignment: CDR1 SGHRS and CDR2 YFSETQ. CDR3 coding DNA: TGCGCCAGCAGCCAGAATAGCGGGGGAGCTACCGGGGAGCTGTTTTTT. It specifies CASSQNSGGATGELFF.